This T cell receptor beta chain is from a study of post-analysis software for immune sequencing data. Study-wide findings and caveats: Diversity measured as normalized Chao1 was significantly lower in multiple sclerosis patients than in controls. Controls had lower frequencies than patients of 4 or 5 TRBV segments, which included TRBV5-6, TRBV5-1 and TRBV20-1.

In regard to this clonotype: What it binds is not known.

Unique molecular identifiers were carried by the TCR beta cDNA libraries. T cells numbering roughly 0.9 to 11 million gave rise to roughly 550,000 cDNA molecules. TCRdb analysed the PCR reads with MiXCR anew, one entry per CDR3 protein. This sample yields more than 500,000 distinct CDR3 sequences, of which around 34% are seen a single time; around 6.1% belongs to the top ten. The CDR3 runs 15 residues. The germline V gene encodes CDR1 SNHLY and CDR2 FYNNEI. The ends were cut back, 2 bases at V and 5 bases at J, with 15 bases in the middle. Source material: blood. The chain couples TRBV2 to TRBJ2-5, with D maybe TRBD1 (5 bases). This TCR was sampled from a girl aged 2 to 17 with multiple sclerosis. The CDR3 nucleotides are TGTGCCAGCAGTGAACCGGCAGGGTTTGGGGAGACCCAGTACTTC. Translation: CASSEPAGFGETQYF.